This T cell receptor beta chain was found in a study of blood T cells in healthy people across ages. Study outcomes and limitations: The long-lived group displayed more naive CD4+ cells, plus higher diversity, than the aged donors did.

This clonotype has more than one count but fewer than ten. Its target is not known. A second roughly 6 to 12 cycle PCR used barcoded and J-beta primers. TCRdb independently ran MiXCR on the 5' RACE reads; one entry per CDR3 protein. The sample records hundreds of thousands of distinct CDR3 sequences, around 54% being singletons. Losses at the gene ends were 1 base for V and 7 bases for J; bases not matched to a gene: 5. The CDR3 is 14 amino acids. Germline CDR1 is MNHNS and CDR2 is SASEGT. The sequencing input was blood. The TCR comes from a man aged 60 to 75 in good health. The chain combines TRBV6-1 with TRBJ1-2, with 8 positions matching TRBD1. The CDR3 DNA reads TGTGCCAGCAGTGAAGGTGGCAGGGGGCTTGGCTACACCTTC. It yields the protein CASSEGGRGLGYTF.